This TCR beta chain was profiled in a study of T cells in Graves' hyperthyroidism and ophthalmopathy. The sample holds many counts of this clonotype. Using RNA transcripts as the source, TCR beta CDR3 regions were amplified. TCR CDR3 underwent first-round RT-PCR with the HTBI primer set. TCRdb redid the calling of the multiplex PCR reads with MiXCR, one entry per CDR3 protein. Found here are some 600,000 distinct CDR3 sequences, approximately 14% of them singletons; the top ten hold more than 4.5%. This receptor was taken from a woman aged 25-40 years with Graves' hyperthyroidism that later progressed to Graves' ophthalmopathy. The source material was blood.

CDR3 nucleotide sequence: TGTGCCAGCAGTGAACGTAGTAGCGGAGACGAGCAGTACTTC. It specifies CASSERSSGDEQYF. The genes are TRBV6-1 and TRBJ2-7, with a tentative D call TRBD2 (6 bases). Germline V lookup: CDR1 MNHNS, CDR2 SASEGT. V was clipped by 2 bases and J by 5 bases, with 13 bases between them. The CDR3 length is 14 residues.